The source of this T cell receptor beta chain is a study of human T cells and chemical hapten exposure. Trimming left V 8 bases short and J 7 bases short, with 14 bases between. Germline CDR1 is SEHNR and CDR2 is FQNEAQ (reference sequence). The CDR3 has 12 residues. Study-wide points: Significantly greater numbers of large CDR3 similarity clusters came from expanded TCRs than from controls.

This clonotype was counted at least ten times. Its antigen is not known. The time point was: patch test 2, 6 weeks after DPC sensitization. The treatment: therapeutic diphenylcyclopropenone sensitization with weekly scalp DPC. Library construction involved attaching unique molecular identifiers to individual cDNA molecules, which allowed quantitative, reproducible TCR counting. TCRdb reprocessed the RACE reads with MiXCR, giving one entry per CDR3 protein. Here the sample spans more than 85,000 distinct CDR3 sequences, around 10% being singletons. This chain uses TRBV7-9 with TRBJ1-2; D is undetermined. The TCR was taken from a middle-aged man with alopecia areata. Some clones in this sample may be carry-over from other donors' samples. Material: whole blood, obtained in connection with sensitization to the hapten diphenylcyclopropenone (DPC). The CDR3 region has the DNA TGTGCCAGCTCCAGAGTACCTGGTGGCTACACCTTC. Residues: CASSRVPGGYTF.